This T cell receptor (beta chain) was sequenced in a study of cytomegalovirus exposure and HLA in healthy donors. For the study at large: HLA-typed donors were the source of around 80 million unique TCRs, which an early data release held. Notes on the study in general: Accurate prediction of HLA-A and HLA-B alleles (for most subjects) was reportedly achieved from TCR beta sequences.

Use of 60 Vbeta and 13 Jbeta primers characterized the PCR. Clones were read by immunoSEQ multiplex PCR, and TCRdb kept only the in-frame ones, dropping some. There are tens of thousands of clones in the sample; roughly four fifths occur only once, and roughly 0.63% lies in the top ten. Notes on this clone: Antigen: not known.

Germline CDR1 reads MNHNS; CDR2 reads SASEGT. The junction had 8 bases not matched to a gene; V was cut back by 8 bases and J by 0 bases. This CDR3 spans 15 amino acids. The TCR originated in a young man in good health and CMV-seronegative. The sample was PBMCs. The J gene is TRBJ2-3, the V gene TRBV6-1; 7 bases fit TRBD2. CDR3 sequence reads: CASRSSGLSTDTQYF. CDR3 bases: TGTGCCAGCCGTTCTAGCGGTCTTAGCACAGATACGCAGTATTTT.